One T cell receptor beta chain is described in this entry. This receptor's antigen is unknown. Base qualities are not at hand, and no much larger clone is one base apart. PBMCs were isolated by Ficoll-Paque density gradient centrifugation. This entry comes from a study of T-cell memory formation after mild COVID-19 (dated by TCRdb to the early 2020s). Background on the whole study: TCR sequence clusters from the two donors were found to be largely donor specific. In a couple of donors, T-cell clones that expanded and contracted after mild COVID-19 were tracked by sequencing TCRalpha and TCRbeta repertoires over time. Two young, previously healthy adult volunteers made up the cohort, one male and one female.

Via the germline V gene, CDR1 is SGDLS and CDR2 YYNGEE. Trimming removed 1 base from V and 8 bases from J, leaving 15 bases between the germline ends. Taken from cysteine to phenylalanine, the CDR3 has 14 residues. The entry retains the CDR3 DNA only, 42 bases that are in frame from base 1. Study-wide findings and limitations: Balanced CD4/CD8 phenotypes were observed for clones contracting from day 15 to 85, whereas a bias towards CD4+ was observed for a second wave of clones expanding from day 15 to 37. The study included only two mild cases, and larger cohorts that include severe cases with pre-infection samples were judged to be necessary. Some responding clones were detected in pre-infection memory, suggesting pre-existing cross-reactive memory T cells joined the SARS-CoV-2 response. SARS-CoV-2 specificity was not confirmed for the second-wave clones peaking on day 37. Contracting CD4+ clones appeared mostly in the CM and EM memory subsets, whereas CD8+ clones were enriched in EMRA.

The instrument was an Illumina NovaSeq 6000. TCRalpha and TCRbeta cDNA libraries were constructed by 5'RACE with constant-segment primers, with sample barcodes and unique molecular identifiers being introduced. Trizol reagent was used to extract RNA from every sample. The libraries were amplified in two PCR steps, and the second step added a second sample barcode and Illumina TruSeq adapters. Libraries were sequenced on an Illumina NovaSeq with 2 x 150 bp paired-end reads. In the paper's pipeline: The reads were demultiplexed and collapsed into UMI-guided consensus sequences using migec v1.2.7. With mixcr v2.1.11, UMI consensuses were aligned to TRA and TRB V and J templates and assembled into clonotypes. Expanded or contracted clonotypes were those called significant by both edgeR and NoisET, with noise models trained on biological replicates. For edgeR calls, the cutoffs were a false discovery rate-adjusted p below 0.01 and a log2 fold-change threshold of 1. As an exploratory analysis of dynamics, max-normalized trajectories of the 1000 most abundant clonotypes were examined with PCA combined with hierarchical clustering. Separately sequenced CD4+ and CD8+ repertoires were used to assign the CD4 or CD8 phenotype of responding clones. The public reads were quality trimmed at Q25 with fastp and then assembled into clones with MiXCR by TCRdb, keeping productive beta chains. Each CDR3 protein appears once, grouped with its most common genes and DNA. TCRdb, rather than the study authors, made the V and J calls. The sample table records some 450,000 distinct CDR3 sequences; around 19% of these occur just once. The ten most abundant clones make up roughly 8.4% of the sample.

Sequencing input: PBMCs or a T cell subset sorted from them (not recorded which). The TCR was taken from an adult woman who had mild COVID-19 (a few samples of this study predate the infection). The sample titles of this study are shuffled in the database, so cell type and time point are left out; the donor was told from shared clones. The chain is made from TRBV9 and TRBJ1-2; the D gene is perhaps TRBD1, on 5 matching bases. The CDR3 in this case is CASSVSGTRVGYTF. DNA sequence: TGTGCCAGCAGCGTAAGCGGGACCAGGGTAGGCTACACCTTC.